This TCR beta chain was observed in a study of identical twins. Study outcomes and limitations: Models underestimated out-of-frame TCR alpha sharing in monozygotic twins.

The CDR3 sequence is 14 residues long. V lost 4 bases and J lost 2; bases outside the gene matches: 5. In germline, CDR1 is SGHRS, CDR2 YFSETQ. As for this clonotype: Its matching antigen is unknown.

Unique molecular identifiers were present on the cDNA, which also gained a universal primer site by template switching. MiXCR was run by TCRdb on the 5' RACE reads, yielding one entry per CDR3 protein. The sample carries 400,000 to 600,000 distinct CDR3 sequences, 20% to 25% recorded once. The sample also formed part of further work on yellow fever vaccine responses in identical twins.

The chain has TRBV5-1 and TRBJ1-1; 7 bases match TRBD1. This sequence was found in a woman younger than 30 in good health. The sample consisted of CD4+ T cells sorted from blood. The CDR3 nucleotides are TGCGCCAGCAGCAGGGGACAGTCCAACACTGAAGCTTTCTTT. Protein: CASSRGQSNTEAFF.